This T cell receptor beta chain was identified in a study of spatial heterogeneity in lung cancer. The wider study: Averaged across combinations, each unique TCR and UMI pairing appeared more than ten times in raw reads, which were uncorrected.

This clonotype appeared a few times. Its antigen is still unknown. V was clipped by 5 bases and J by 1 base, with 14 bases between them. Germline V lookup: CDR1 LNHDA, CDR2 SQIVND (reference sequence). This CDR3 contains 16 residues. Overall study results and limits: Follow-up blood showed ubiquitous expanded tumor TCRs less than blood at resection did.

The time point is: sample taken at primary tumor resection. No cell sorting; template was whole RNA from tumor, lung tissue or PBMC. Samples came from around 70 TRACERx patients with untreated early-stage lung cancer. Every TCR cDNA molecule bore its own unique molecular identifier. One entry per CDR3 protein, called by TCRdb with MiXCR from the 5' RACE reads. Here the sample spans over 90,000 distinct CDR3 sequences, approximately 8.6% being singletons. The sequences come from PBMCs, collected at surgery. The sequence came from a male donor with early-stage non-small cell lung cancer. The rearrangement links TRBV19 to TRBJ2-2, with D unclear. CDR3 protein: CASSALTLVNTGELFF. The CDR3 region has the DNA TGTGCCAGTAGTGCTCTGACTTTAGTGAACACCGGGGAGCTGTTTTTT. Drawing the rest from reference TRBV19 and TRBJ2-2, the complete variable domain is DGGITQSPKYLFRKEGQNVTLSCEQNLNHDAMYWYRQDPGQGLRLIYYSQIVNDFQKGDIAEGYSVSREKKESFPLTVTSAQKNPTAFYLCASSALTLVNTGELFFGEGSRLTVL.